These 10 T cell receptor beta chains were all obtained from the same sample, sequenced in a study of PD-1 blockade in classical Hodgkin lymphoma (dated by TCRdb to the early 2020s). Sample time point, as interpreted from the label and publication: newly diagnosed, previously untreated cHL patient sample. Using a Miltenyi CD8+ T cell isolation kit, CD8+ T cells were purified from thawed PBMCs through magnetic negative selection. Libraries were constructed by the immunoSEQ multiplex PCR assay. TCRdb took this table from immuneACCESS and kept in-frame rearrangements with V and J called. Such tables lack part of the clones; where checked against another copy, unresolved V genes explain under half of the gap, and the rest is unexplained. In all, the sample holds roughly 10,000 clones, and about nine tenths of those were seen once. Clones ranked in the top ten supply 14% to 15% of the sample. Sequencing was performed on CD8+ T cells from blood. The receptors shown here come from a human donor with classical Hodgkin lymphoma.

The chain carries TRBV7-8 and TRBJ2-3; 12 nucleotides align to TRBD2. V gave up 1 base and J gave up 0 bases; unmatched junction bases: 8. Per germline, CDR1 SGHVS and CDR2 FQNEAQ. The CDR3 length is 19 residues. The CDR3: CASSLGLAGGGPSTDTQYF. The DNA for the CDR3 is TGTGCCAGCAGCTTAGGCCTAGCGGGGGGGGGACCTAGCACAGATACGCAGTATTTT.

The V gene is TRBV5-1, the J gene TRBJ1-1, with D unclear. Deletions cut 0 bases from V and 7 bases from J, with 10 bases between. Germline lookup yields CDR1 SGHRS and CDR2 YFSETQ. The CDR3 length is 13 residues. The CDR3 reads CASSLALGSEAFF. The CDR3 DNA sequence: TGCGCCAGCAGCTTGGCTTTGGGGAGTGAAGCTTTCTTT. Full variable domain (rest looked up from reference TRBV5-1 and TRBJ1-1): KAGVTQTPRYLIKTRGQQVTLSCSPISGHRSVSWYQQTPGQGLQFLFEYFSETQRNKGNFPGRFSGRQFSNSRSEMNVSTLELGDSALYLCASSLALGSEAFFGQGTRLTVV.

The chain links TRBV4-1 to TRBJ1-1; D not resolved. Germline lookup yields CDR1 MGHRA and CDR2 YSYEKL. Trimming took 3 bases from V and 1 from J, leaving 9 bases between them. The CDR3 has 14 amino acids. The CDR3 nucleotides are TGCGCCAGCAGCCAGGTACTAACGAACACTGAAGCTTTCTTT. Its protein is CASSQVLTNTEAFF.

The chain joins TRBV6-5 to TRBJ2-7; D perhaps matches TRBD2 (6 bases). Looked up from germline, CDR1 is MNHEY and CDR2 is SVGAGI. V was pared by 4 bases and J by 0 bases, with 13 bases between. There are 15 residues in the CDR3. The CDR3, as DNA: TGTGCCAGCAGTTCGGGACTCCTCGCCTCCTACGAGCAGTACTTC. Translated: CASSSGLLASYEQYF.

This clone has a single count. The CDR3 protein is CASSPDRGVAEAFF. The DNA for the CDR3 is TGTGCCAGCAGTCCCGACAGGGGGGTTGCTGAAGCTTTCTTT. The rearrangement links TRBV28 to TRBJ1-1; TRBD1 matches at 9 bases. V lost 5 bases and J lost 6; bases outside the gene matches: 7. This CDR3 is built from 14 residues. Germline V gene data show CDR1 as MDHEN and CDR2 as SYDVKM. Based on the CDR3 plus reference TRBV28 and TRBJ1-1, the full variable domain is DVKVTQSSRYLVKRTGEKVFLECVQDMDHENMFWYRQDPGLGLRLIYFSYDVKMKEKGDIPEGYSVSREKKERFSLILESASTNQTSMYLCASSPDRGVAEAFFGQGTRLTVV.

A word on this clone: One end of the junction varies from germline; a read error may be responsible. The rearrangement uses TRBV18 and TRBJ2-7; D not resolved. Germline V lookup: CDR1 KGHSH, CDR2 LQKENI. The CDR3 is 13 amino acids. The CDR3 region has the DNA TGTGCCAGCTCTCCGCTAGTCTCCCACGAGCAGTACTTC. Protein: CASSPLVSHEQYF.

This chain uses TRBV10-3 with TRBJ1-2; weak D call: TRBD1 (5 bases). The germline gives CDR1 ENHRY, CDR2 SYGVKD. Trimming removed 0 bases from V and 7 bases from J, with 15 bases in between. The CDR3 spans 15 residues. In nucleotides, the CDR3 is TGTGCCATCAGTGAGTCGATTGGGGGGGAGTCTGGCTACACCTTC. Its protein is CAISESIGGESGYTF.

The chain couples TRBV9 to TRBJ1-1; D perhaps matches TRBD1 (6 bases). This CDR3 comprises 13 residues. The ends were cut back, 2 bases at V and 5 bases at J, with 10 bases in the middle. CDR1 and CDR2 from the germline V gene are SGDLS and YYNGEE. CDR3 sequence (DNA): TGTGCCAGCAGCGTTTCGGGGGCAACTGAAGCTTTCTTT. This encodes CASSVSGATEAFF.

The chain has TRBV11-2 and TRBJ2-5; no clear D. The CDR3 contains 14 residues. Trimming removed 3 bases from V and 0 bases from J, with 8 bases in between. Germline V gene sequence: CDR1 SGHAT, CDR2 FQNNGV. CDR3 sequence (DNA): TGTGCCAGCAGCTTTGAAAGTTACCAAGAGACCCAGTACTTC. This sequence encodes CASSFESYQETQYF.

J is TRBJ1-5 and V is TRBV6-6; no definite D call. The CDR3 has 13 residues. V was cut by 6 bases and J by 11 bases, with 17 bases left in between. Germline V gene data show CDR1 as MNHNY and CDR2 as SVGAGI (reference sequence). The CDR3 sequence: CASSPTDVAAQHF. CDR3 nucleotides: TGTGCCAGCAGCCCCACGGACGTCGCGGCCCAGCATTTT.